The next 2 T cell receptor beta chains were all read from a single sample in a study of T cells after yellow fever vaccination. TCRdb called the 5' RACE reads again in MiXCR, with one record for every CDR3 protein. The sample yields some 200,000 distinct CDR3 sequences, 11% seen once. Here the sequenced sample was CD8+ T cells sorted from PBMCs, taken 15 days after the yellow fever booster vaccination. The receptors here all came from a man aged 18-30 years who received the YFV17D yellow fever vaccine.

The J gene is TRBJ1-5, the V gene TRBV6-5; no clear D. CDR3 length: 12 residues. V lost 5 bases and J lost 3, with 5 bases in between. The germline gives CDR1 MNHEY, CDR2 SVGAGI. CDR3 DNA sequence: TGTGCCAGCAGTGGATACAATCAGCCCCAGCATTTT. Protein product: CASSGYNQPQHF.

The V gene is TRBV12-3 or TRBV12-4, the J gene TRBJ2-3; D is possibly TRBD1 (6 bases). The CDR3 covers 14 residues. Trimming stripped 6 bases from V and 3 bases from J, with 13 bases between. The CDR3 is CASSISGTTDTQYF. CDR3 bases: TGTGCCAGCAGCATCTCCGGGACAACAGATACGCAGTATTTT.